The entry that follows covers one T cell receptor beta chain sequence. V trimming: 4 bases; J trimming: 2 bases; junction bases outside the gene matches: 4. From germline, CDR1 is SGDLS and CDR2 YYNGEE. This CDR3 has 15 residues. Profiling relied on immunoSEQ multiplex PCR, and the TCRdb table lists in-frame clones only, not all of them. The sample carries about 120,000 clones, approximately 90% recorded once. The data stem from a study of blood T cell repertoires in COVID-19. The receptor's source is a woman aged 45 to 65 with acute or convalescent COVID-19. The rearrangement joins TRBV9 to TRBJ1-2; the match to TRBD1 covers 11 bases. Sequenced input: peripheral blood. The CDR3 DNA follows: TGTGCCAGCAGCTACGGACAGGGGGCAAACTATGGCTACACCTTC. It is translated as CASSYGQGANYGYTF.